This is a list of T cell receptor beta chains from one sample in a study of shared T cell receptors in the human thymus. The repertoire was sequenced with immunoSEQ multiplex PCR; TCRdb's copy has only in-frame clones and lacks some. The sample contains about 710,000 clones, around 87% of which appear only once. In addition, the sample was reused for a study of human thymus T cells.

The specimen was thymocytes. These receptor sequences come from a boy under two years old with a congenital heart defect. The CDR3 runs from the conserved cysteine through the conserved F or W. A D gene is named only where the DNA matches it firmly. Size is stated for part of the rows, as once, few or many counts, or as a class when the clone is expanded.

v_call: TRBV5-1; d_call: NA; j_call: TRBJ2-1; clone_size: NA; cdr3_aa: CASSSSGGGWNEQFF; cdr3_nt: TGCGCCAGCAGCTCCTCTGGCGGGGGCTGGAATGAGCAGTTCTTC
v_call: TRBV6-6; d_call: TRBD1; j_call: TRBJ2-7; clone_size: NA; cdr3_aa: CASSPRRSGQNYEQYF; cdr3_nt: TGTGCCAGCAGTCCCCGTAGGTCGGGACAGAACTACGAGCAGTACTTC
v_call: TRBV10-3; d_call: TRBD1; j_call: TRBJ1-1; clone_size: NA; cdr3_aa: CAISSHTGQQGRAFF; cdr3_nt: TGTGCCATCAGTTCACACACGGGACAGCAGGGTAGGGCTTTCTTT
v_call: TRBV19; d_call: NA; j_call: TRBJ1-1; clone_size: NA; cdr3_aa: CASSNREPLNTEAFF; cdr3_nt: TGTGCCAGTAGTAACAGGGAGCCATTGAACACTGAAGCTTTCTTT
v_call: TRBV28; d_call: TRBD2; j_call: TRBJ2-7; clone_size: NA; cdr3_aa: CASSFLRRETGGYEQYF; cdr3_nt: TGTGCCAGCAGTTTTTTGCGGCGGGAGACGGGCGGATACGAGCAGTACTTC
v_call: TRBV28; d_call: TRBD2; j_call: TRBJ2-5; clone_size: NA; cdr3_aa: CANGTSGSQETQYF; cdr3_nt: TGTGCCAACGGGACTAGCGGGAGTCAAGAGACCCAGTACTTC
v_call: TRBV19; d_call: NA; j_call: TRBJ2-5; clone_size: once; cdr3_aa: CASSKGGQHQETQYF; cdr3_nt: TGTGCCAGTAGTAAGGGGGGACAGCACCAAGAGACCCAGTACTTC
v_call: TRBV5-1; d_call: NA; j_call: TRBJ1-6; clone_size: NA; cdr3_aa: CASSLIQGSYNSPLHF; cdr3_nt: TGCGCCAGCAGCCTGATTCAGGGATCCTATAATTCACCCCTCCACTTT
v_call: TRBV9; d_call: TRBD1; j_call: TRBJ1-4; clone_size: NA; cdr3_aa: CASSVAPGTGAGPTNEKLFF; cdr3_nt: TGTGCCAGCAGCGTAGCTCCCGGGACAGGGGCCGGTCCAACTAATGAAAAACTGTTTTTT
v_call: TRBV5-5; d_call: NA; j_call: TRBJ2-5; clone_size: NA; cdr3_aa: CASCPKTGGLKETQYF; cdr3_nt: TGTGCCAGCTGTCCTAAGACTGGGGGCCTCAAAGAGACCCAGTACTTC
v_call: TRBV2; d_call: TRBD1; j_call: TRBJ2-5; clone_size: NA; cdr3_aa: CARGQDQETQYF; cdr3_nt: TGTGCCAGAGGACAGGACCAAGAGACCCAGTACTTC
v_call: TRBV7-9; d_call: TRBD2; j_call: TRBJ2-7; clone_size: NA; cdr3_aa: CASSLGGSRVYEQYF; cdr3_nt: TGTGCCAGCAGCTTAGGCGGGAGTAGGGTCTACGAGCAGTACTTC
v_call: TRBV28; d_call: NA; j_call: TRBJ1-2; clone_size: NA; cdr3_aa: CASSETAGTPNKYGYTF; cdr3_nt: TGTGCCAGCAGTGAGACCGCCGGGACACCGAACAAGTATGGCTACACCTTC
v_call: TRBV12-5; d_call: TRBD2; j_call: TRBJ2-7; clone_size: NA; cdr3_aa: CASEGTNSYEQYF; cdr3_nt: TGTGCTAGCGAAGGGACTAACTCCTACGAGCAGTACTTC
v_call: TRBV29-1; d_call: NA; j_call: TRBJ1-5; clone_size: NA; cdr3_aa: CSVSAERTPINQPQHF; cdr3_nt: TGCAGCGTTAGCGCCGAAAGAACGCCGATCAATCAGCCCCAGCATTTT
v_call: TRBV5-1; d_call: TRBD1; j_call: TRBJ1-2; clone_size: once; cdr3_aa: CASSDRANYGYTF; cdr3_nt: TGCGCCAGCTCGGACAGGGCAAACTATGGCTACACCTTC
v_call: TRBV2; d_call: TRBD1; j_call: TRBJ1-5; clone_size: NA; cdr3_aa: CASSAVRGRQPQHF; cdr3_nt: TGTGCCAGCAGTGCGGTCAGGGGGCGACAGCCCCAGCATTTT